The T cell receptor (beta chain) described here comes from a study of control samples from healthy donors and cancer patients. This table comes from immunoSEQ multiplex PCR, and its TCRdb copy is limited to in-frame clones, with some not included. The sample shows about 150,000 clones, over 85% of them seen only once. A single count supports this clone. The CDR3 runs 15 residues. J lost 3 bases, V lost 4 bases, and 9 bases had no gene match. Germline V gene sequence: CDR1 SGHRS, CDR2 YFSETQ. The rearrangement uses TRBV5-1 and TRBJ2-7; 8 nucleotides match TRBD2. Sequencing was carried out using blood. The TCR comes from a man aged 45-65 years in good health. This chain's CDR3 is CASSPAGAGVYEQYF. In nucleotides, the CDR3 is TGCGCCAGCAGCCCGGCGGGAGCGGGAGTCTACGAGCAGTACTTC. The full variable domain, in which reference TRBV5-1 and TRBJ2-7 provide the parts outside the CDR3, is KAGVTQTPRYLIKTRGQQVTLSCSPISGHRSVSWYQQTPGQGLQFLFEYFSETQRNKGNFPGRFSGRQFSNSRSEMNVSTLELGDSALYLCASSPAGAGVYEQYFGPGTRLTVT.